Listed here are 16 T cell receptor beta chains from one sample, sequenced in a study of T cell repertoires in cytomegalovirus infection. TCRdb used MiXCR to reprocess the reads, holding one entry per CDR3 protein. The sample lists around 740,000 distinct CDR3 sequences, roughly a third occurring once. Material: PBMCs. These receptors were taken from a human donor in good health (CMV status not recorded). Some clones in this sample may be carry-over from other donors' samples.

There are a few counts of this clonotype. V and J are TRBV20-1 and TRBJ1-1; D gene ambiguous. The CDR3 totals 14 residues. CDR1 is DFQATT, CDR2 SNEGSKA, per germline (reference sequence). The V end lost 3 bases, the J end lost 4 bases, and 15 bases lay between the germline ends. The CDR3 protein is CSAREVTSSTEAFF. CDR3 bases: TGCAGTGCTAGGGAAGTAACCTCCAGCACTGAAGCTTTCTTT.

The chain carries TRBV10-3 and TRBJ1-1; TRBD1 might be the D (6 bases). Trimming stripped 3 bases from V and 3 bases from J, with 14 bases between. CDR3 length: 15 amino acids. Germline V gives CDR1 ENHRY, CDR2 SYGVKD. The CDR3 coding sequence is TGTGCCATCAGTGATGAGAGGGGGAGGGACACTGAAGCTTTCTTT. It codes for CAISDERGRDTEAFF.

The sample holds a few counts of this clonotype. This sequence joins TRBV19 and TRBJ1-5; 10 bases are a match to TRBD1. Germline V gives CDR1 LNHDA, CDR2 SQIVND (reference sequence). With V trimmed by 4 bases and J by 7 bases, 10 bases remained unmatched. The CDR3 has 16 residues. The CDR3 sequence is CASSTPWTGGEQPQHF. In DNA form, the CDR3 reads TGTGCCAGTAGTACGCCCTGGACAGGGGGGGAACAGCCCCAGCATTTT.

Concerning this clonotype: Relative to the germline gene, one junction end is altered; a read error may explain this. This chain links TRBV19 with TRBJ2-1; D might be TRBD2 (5 bases). Germline V gene lookup returns CDR1 LNHDA and CDR2 SQIVND (reference sequence). The CDR3 extends over 14 amino acids. The CDR3 nucleotides are TGTGCCATTAGTGGACTGGACCATATCAATGAGCAGTTCTTC. This gives the protein CAISGLDHINEQFF.

The chain recombines TRBV11-2 with TRBJ2-1, with D maybe TRBD2 (5 bases). CDR3 length: 14 amino acids. Trimming shortened V by 3 bases and J by 7 bases, and 13 bases separated the two germline ends. Germline lookup yields CDR1 SGHAT and CDR2 FQNNGV. This CDR3 is CASSLDSPRNEQFF. CDR3 nucleotide sequence: TGTGCCAGCAGCTTGGACTCCCCTAGGAATGAGCAGTTCTTC.

This clonotype was detected only a few times. This chain connects TRBV4-1 to TRBJ2-3; tentative D call: TRBD1 (5 bases). The CDR3 is 18 residues long. V dropped 0 bases and J dropped 1 base, with 17 bases sitting between them. Germline assignment: CDR1 MGHRA and CDR2 YSYEKL. Written as DNA, the CDR3 is TGCGCCAGCAGCCAAGATGGGGCGTCTCCGAAACGCACAGATACGCAGTATTTT. Protein product: CASSQDGASPKRTDTQYF.

The V gene is TRBV20-1, the J gene TRBJ2-6; D is unclear. The V gene's germline CDR1 is DFQATT and CDR2 SNEGSKA (reference sequence). CDR3 size: 13 residues. Trimming pared 6 bases from V and 1 base from J, leaving 7 bases between. The CDR3 nucleotides read TGCAGTGCCCCCGGGTCTGGGGCCAACGTCCTGACTTTC. Protein: CSAPGSGANVLTF.

The gene calls are TRBV30 and TRBJ1-2; D ambiguous. Germline CDR1 and CDR2: GTSNPN and SVGIG (reference sequence). V was trimmed by 8 bases and J by 5 bases, leaving 21 bases between them. The CDR3 is made up of 14 amino acids. The CDR3 nucleotides read TGTGCCCTCAGAAAAAGGCGGCGTGGGTATGGCTACACCTTC. It is translated as CALRKRRRGYGYTF.

This clonotype was seen a few times. The genes are TRBV6-1 and TRBJ2-3; D is undetermined. From germline, CDR1 is MNHNS and CDR2 SASEGT. This CDR3 comprises 11 residues. V shed 3 bases and J shed 5 bases, with 3 bases lying between them. The CDR3 coding sequence is TGTGCCAGCAGTGACGTAGATACGCAGTATTTT. This translates into CASSDVDTQYF.

This clonotype was counted between two and nine times. The rearrangement uses TRBV4-2 and TRBJ2-7; TRBD2 agrees at 13 bases. The CDR3 runs to 19 residues. With V trimmed by 1 base and J by 1 base, 10 bases remained unmatched. The V gene's germline CDR1 is LGHNA and CDR2 YNFKEQ. CDR3 region: CASSQGGPGLAGLSYEQYF. In DNA form, the CDR3 reads TGTGCCAGCAGCCAAGGGGGTCCGGGACTAGCGGGGTTATCCTACGAGCAGTACTTC.

Details on this clonotype: The final CDR3 position lacks the conserved phenylalanine or tryptophan, pointing to a likely read error. The chain is built from TRBV27 and TRBJ2-2; tentatively, D is TRBD1 (5 bases). Germline V gives CDR1 MNHEY, CDR2 SMNVEV (reference sequence). Trimming left V 2 bases short and J 1 base short, with 17 bases between. The CDR3 is made up of 18 amino acids. For the CDR3, the DNA is TGTGCCAGCAGTTTAATCCCGGCAGGGATGGGGAACACCGGGGAGCTGTTTTGT. Translated: CASSLIPAGMGNTGELFC.

Remarks on this clonotype: Because it lacks the conserved phenylalanine or tryptophan at the end, this CDR3 is likely a read error. The V call is TRBV12-3 or TRBV12-4, the J call TRBJ2-7; a possible D gene is TRBD2 (5 bases). V lost 0 bases to trimming and J lost 3 bases, with 9 bases between them. The CDR3 covers 14 residues. The CDR3 nucleotides are TGTGCCAGCAGTTTAGCTCGGGGAAGCTACGAGCAGTACTTA. Its protein product is CASSLARGSYEQYL.

V usage is TRBV29-1 and J usage is TRBJ2-7; D unresolved. The V end was cut by 5 bases, the J end by 0 bases, with 8 bases between. The CDR3 loop spans 12 amino acids. Germline assignment: CDR1 SQVTM and CDR2 ANQGSEA. The CDR3 region is CSVQISSYEQYF. CDR3 nucleotide sequence: TGCAGCGTTCAAATTAGCTCCTACGAGCAGTACTTC.

With respect to this clonotype: Germline and junction disagree at one end, which may indicate a read error. The gene calls are TRBV7-9 and TRBJ1-2; D remains unclear. CDR1 SEHNR and CDR2 FQNEAQ come from the germline V gene (reference sequence). This CDR3 has 13 residues. The DNA for the CDR3 is TGTGCCAGCACCTCAGGCGGGAACTATGGCTACAACTTC. Translation: CASTSGGNYGYNF.

This clonotype turned up a few times. The genes are TRBV12-3 or TRBV12-4 and TRBJ2-2; TRBD2 is a possible D gene (6 bases). The length of the CDR3 is 15 residues. V was cut by 3 bases and J by 1 base, with 9 bases left in between. CDR3 loop: CASSFRGKNTGELFF. The CDR3 DNA is TGTGCCAGCAGTTTTCGGGGGAAGAACACCGGGGAGCTGTTTTTT.

This clonotype showed up just a few times. For the CDR3, the DNA is TGTGCCAGCAGTGTATACAGGCAGCCCCAGCATTTT. Amino acid sequence: CASSVYRQPQHF. This sequence joins TRBV6-1 and TRBJ1-5; tentative D call: TRBD1 (5 bases). The V and J ends lost 4 bases and 7 bases respectively, with 8 bases between them. The germline CDR1 and CDR2 sequences are MNHNS and SASEGT. This CDR3 has 12 amino acids.